Given below is one TCR beta chain in context. The data derive from a study of shared clonotypes between healthy human individuals. The germline gives CDR1 SGHNT, CDR2 YENEEA. V was pared by 5 bases and J by 2 bases, with 16 bases between. The CDR3 covers 15 residues. The table came from immunoSEQ multiplex PCR; TCRdb's copy has only in-frame clones and leaves some out. The table records fewer than 350,000 clones, around 87% of them present only once. Source material: memory CD8+ T cells sorted from blood. Subset given: CD45RO+ cells pooled with CCR7-negative TemRA cells. The chain carries TRBV11-3 and TRBJ2-7; D could derive from TRBD1 or TRBD2 (5 bases each). The TCR sequence derives from a man in his late teens or twenties in good health. The CDR3 protein is CASSGRDGGTYEQYF. DNA for the CDR3: TGTGCCAGCAGCGGCCGGGACGGAGGAACCTACGAGCAGTACTTC. Based on the CDR3 plus reference TRBV11-3 and TRBJ2-7, the full variable domain is EAGVVQSPRYKIIEKKQPVAFWCNPISGHNTLYWYLQNLGQGPELLIRYENEEAVDDSQLPKDRFSAERLKGVDSTLKIQPAELGDSAVYLCASSGRDGGTYEQYFGPGTRLTVT.